Included here is one T cell receptor beta chain sequence, with context. The source of the sample is a study of blood T cell repertoires in COVID-19. About the study: The origin of the acute and convalescent COVID-19 samples was the United States, Italy and Spain.

Germline CDR1 reads SGDLS; CDR2 reads YYNGEE. The CDR3 has 15 amino acids. Between the trimmed V and J ends, which lost 4 bases and 6 bases, there was a span of 17 bases. In the study's own analysis: The authors estimated nucleated cell counts from reference gene primer amplification. Sequenced by immunoSEQ multiplex PCR; TCRdb stores in-frame clones only, minus some. D and trimming come from the DNA, and the V and J calls and clone size come from that table. This table holds under 150,000 clones, over 70% found once. What was sequenced was PBMCs or T cells enriched from blood (not recorded which). This clonotype was obtained from a man aged 45-65 years in a cohort exposed to, infected with or recovered from COVID-19 (not recorded which). This sequence joins TRBV9 and TRBJ2-1, with D maybe TRBD1 (5 bases). The CDR3: CASSIFSGMVNEQFF. CDR3 sequence (DNA): TGTGCCAGCAGCATATTCTCAGGGATGGTCAATGAGCAGTTCTTC.